Shown below are 25 T cell receptor beta chains from a single sample sequenced in a study of blood T cell repertoires in COVID-19. Repertoires were generated with immunoSEQ multiplex PCR, while TCRdb's copy carries only in-frame clones and drops some. The table records about 330,000 clones, 80% to 90% of them present only once. The sequencing input was PBMCs or T cells enriched from blood (not recorded which). The receptor set was obtained from a young man who had recovered from COVID-19.

The V call is TRBV18, the J call TRBJ1-1; 7 bases fit TRBD1. V lost 8 bases and J lost 6; bases outside the gene matches: 12. This CDR3 spans 14 amino acids. Germline CDR1 KGHSH, CDR2 LQKENI. The CDR3 nucleotides read TGTGCCAGCACGGAACAGGGGTTGGTAGCTGAAGCTTTCTTT. Translation gives CASTEQGLVAEAFF.

This clone has just one count. The chain has TRBV7-9 and TRBJ2-3; TRBD2 matches at 7 bases. CDR3 length: 15 amino acids. With 0 bases clipped from V and 6 bases from J, the junction kept 6 bases outside the gene matches. The V gene's germline CDR1 is SEHNR and CDR2 FQNEAQ (reference sequence). Here the CDR3 DNA reads TGTGCCAGCAGCTTAGCGACTAGCTTAGTGGATACGCAGTATTTT. Translation: CASSLATSLVDTQYF.

The V and J genes are TRBV18 and TRBJ2-5, with 8 positions matching TRBD1. CDR3 length: 17 amino acids. The trim removed 5 bases at V and 0 bases at J, leaving 11 bases unmatched. The V gene's germline CDR1 is KGHSH and CDR2 LQKENI. CDR3: CASSVSAGQGNQETQYF. The CDR3 coding sequence is TGTGCCAGCTCAGTCTCGGCAGGACAGGGAAACCAAGAGACCCAGTACTTC.

This chain's CDR3 is CTSSQDPTPQNEKLFF. DNA of the CDR3: TGCACCAGCAGCCAAGATCCGACACCGCAAAATGAAAAACTGTTTTTT. This chain uses TRBV1 with TRBJ1-4; TRBD1 reflects the table's D call only, with no check against the DNA. TRBV1 constitutes a pseudogene. The CDR3 extends over 16 amino acids.

This chain links TRBV10-2 with TRBJ2-5; 10 bases match TRBD2. V shed 7 bases and J 2 bases; nucleotides not matched to a gene: 7. The CDR3 is 15 amino acids. CDR1 is WSHSY, CDR2 SAAADI, per germline. DNA of the CDR3: TGCGCCAGCATTTCGGCTAGCGGGGGACAAGAGACCCAGTACTTC. Encoded protein: CASISASGGQETQYF.

The genes are TRBV5-1 and TRBJ2-7; TRBD2 matches 8 bases. Germline V gene lookup returns CDR1 SGHRS and CDR2 YFSETQ. The CDR3 is 16 residues long. Trimming cost V 10 bases and J 0 bases; bases outside gene matches: 15. The CDR3 nucleotides are TGCGCCTCCTCGACGGGACGGGGGGGCTACTCCTACGAGCAGTACTTC. Amino acid sequence: CASSTGRGGYSYEQYF.

The gene calls are TRBV18 and TRBJ2-1, with 10 bases lining up with TRBD1. This CDR3 contains 15 residues. V gave up 5 bases and J gave up 3 bases; unmatched junction bases: 4. The germline gives CDR1 KGHSH, CDR2 LQKENI. CDR3 in amino acids: CASSDRDRGYNEQFF. The CDR3 DNA follows: TGTGCCAGCTCAGACCGGGACAGGGGCTACAATGAGCAGTTCTTC.

The chain carries TRBV28 and TRBJ1-6, with D possibly TRBD1 on 6 matching bases. V lost 3 bases to trimming and J lost 8 bases, with 8 bases between them. The CDR3 runs to 13 residues. Germline CDR1 and CDR2: MDHEN and SYDVKM. The CDR3 loop reads CASSFWTDSPLHF. The CDR3 coding sequence is TGTGCCAGCAGTTTTTGGACAGATTCACCCCTCCACTTT.

The chain combines TRBV5-4 with TRBJ2-5, with D possibly matching TRBD2 (5 bases). CDR1 and CDR2 (germline): SGHNT, YYREEE (reference sequence). The CDR3 covers 13 residues. Trimming stripped 3 bases from V and 4 bases from J, with 10 bases between. This CDR3 reads CASSSGLIETQYF. Here the CDR3 DNA reads TGTGCCAGCAGCTCCGGACTGATAGAGACCCAGTACTTC. The whole variable domain, remainder taken from reference TRBV5-4 and TRBJ2-5, is ETGVTQSPTHLIKTRGQQVTLRCSSQSGHNTVSWYQQALGQGPQFIFQYYREEENGRGNFPPRFSGLQFPNYSSELNVNALELDDSALYLCASSSGLIETQYFGPGTRLLVL.

V and J are TRBV7-9 and TRBJ1-2; TRBD1 agrees at 7 bases. Germline CDR1 reads SEHNR; CDR2 reads FQNEAQ (reference sequence). The junction had 8 bases not matched to a gene; V was cut back by 5 bases and J by 8 bases. CDR3 length: 13 residues. The CDR3 sequence is CASSREGASGYTF. The CDR3 DNA is TGTGCCAGCAGCAGAGAGGGGGCGAGCGGCTACACCTTC.

CDR3 loop: CASSLRGQGFIGAFF. CDR3 in DNA: TGTGCCAGCAGTCTTAGGGGACAGGGCTTTATTGGAGCTTTCTTT. The chain uses TRBV3-1 (or the pseudogene TRBV3-2) and TRBJ1-1, with 9 bases fitting TRBD1. The germline V gene has CDR1 LGHDT and CDR2 YNNKEL (reference sequence). The trim removed 6 bases at V and 10 bases at J, leaving 15 bases unmatched. CDR3 length: 15 amino acids.

The chain employs TRBV7-7 and TRBJ2-1; tentatively, D is TRBD2 (6 bases). Germline values: CDR1 SSHAT, CDR2 FNYEAQ (reference sequence). V was pared by 1 base and J by 6 bases, with 16 bases between. The CDR3 runs to 16 residues. CDR3 DNA sequence: TGTGCCAGCAGCTTAGATAGCGGAGGTGTAGGCAATGAGCAGTTCTTC. Translated: CASSLDSGGVGNEQFF.

This rearrangement joins TRBV5-1 to TRBJ1-1, with 8 nucleotides matching TRBD1. After removal of 0 bases from V and 3 bases from J, the junction contained 10 bases not matched to a gene. CDR1 is SGHRS and CDR2 is YFSETQ in the germline V gene. The CDR3 is 17 residues long. As DNA, the CDR3 is TGCGCCAGCAGCTTGGCCCTGACAGGGGCAAGCTACACTGAAGCTTTCTTT. Its protein is CASSLALTGASYTEAFF.

In this sample, this clone turned up once. The J gene is TRBJ2-7, the V gene TRBV30, with a weak D call TRBD2 (5 bases). Trimming stripped 2 bases from V and 4 bases from J, with 21 bases between. Germline V CDR1 and CDR2: GTSNPN, SVGIG (reference sequence). This CDR3 is built from 16 residues. As DNA, the CDR3 is TGTGCCTGGAGTCAACCCCTATGGAGGCCGCCGTACGAGCAGTACTTC. It yields the protein CAWSQPLWRPPYEQYF.

This clone was seen only a few times. This chain uses TRBV14 with TRBJ1-1; no clear D gene. CDR1 and CDR2 from the germline V gene are SGHDN and FVKESK. V lost 4 bases and J lost 11, with 14 bases in between. The CDR3 has 12 residues. This CDR3 is CASSPKRTVAFF. The CDR3 region has the DNA TGTGCCAGCAGCCCTAAGCGCACTGTGGCTTTCTTT.

V and J are TRBV3-1 (or the pseudogene TRBV3-2) and TRBJ1-2; a weak D match, TRBD1 (6 bases). The germline V and J ends were trimmed by 1 base and 2 bases, with 14 bases remaining between them. Germline CDR1 is LGHDT and CDR2 is YNNKEL (reference sequence). This CDR3 has 16 amino acids. This CDR3 is CASSQVGGGGNYGYTF. CDR3 DNA sequence: TGTGCCAGCAGCCAAGTAGGAGGGGGAGGGAACTATGGCTACACCTTC.

The chain employs TRBV18 and TRBJ1-1, with 7 bases identical to TRBD1. This CDR3 is 15 amino acids long. Germline loops: CDR1 KGHSH, CDR2 LQKENI. V shed 1 base, J shed 4 bases, and the junction held 6 bases outside the gene matches. CDR3 nucleotides: TGTGCCAGCTCACCACAGGAAGGGGGCCGCACTGAAGCTTTCTTT. Encoded protein: CASSPQEGGRTEAFF.

This chain links TRBV2 with TRBJ1-2, with D possibly being TRBD1 (5 bases). The CDR3 contains 14 residues. V was trimmed by 4 bases and J by 0 bases, leaving 9 bases between them. Germline-derived CDR1 and CDR2 are SNHLY and FYNNEI. CDR3 DNA sequence: TGTGCCAGCAGTGGCGGGGGAACTAACTATGGCTACACCTTC. It specifies CASSGGGTNYGYTF.

The genes are TRBV27 and TRBJ2-1, with 7 nucleotides matching TRBD2. Looked up from germline, CDR1 is MNHEY and CDR2 is SMNVEV (reference sequence). V lost 6 bases and J lost 1; bases outside the gene matches: 3. This CDR3 has 14 residues. CDR3 sequence reads: CASRSGGSYNEQFF. CDR3 DNA sequence: TGTGCCAGCAGATCCGGGGGGTCCTACAATGAGCAGTTCTTC.

The V gene is TRBV5-6, the J gene TRBJ2-3, with TRBD2 as a possible D gene (5 bases). Trimming shortened V by 1 base and J by 2 bases, and 8 bases separated the two germline ends. The CDR3 consists of 14 residues. Per germline, CDR1 SGHDT and CDR2 YYEEEE. The CDR3 region is CASSLSGITDTQYF. CDR3 sequence (DNA): TGTGCCAGCAGCTTGTCCGGGATCACAGATACGCAGTATTTT.

This clone was seen a handful of times. The rearrangement links TRBV4-1 to TRBJ1-1, with D unresolved. V was trimmed by 0 bases and J by 0 bases, leaving 11 bases between them. There are 16 residues in the CDR3. Germline-derived CDR1 and CDR2 are MGHRA and YSYEKL. The CDR3 coding sequence is TGCGCCAGCAGCCAAGACGACATCCAGGTGAACACTGAAGCTTTCTTT. Translated: CASSQDDIQVNTEAFF.

The V gene is TRBV15, the J gene TRBJ2-7; unclear D gene. Germline CDR1 and CDR2: LNHNV and YYDKDF (reference sequence). The CDR3 contains 14 residues. Between the trimmed V and J ends, which lost 1 base and 1 base, there was a span of 8 bases. The CDR3 DNA reads as TGTGCCACCAGCAGAGGAGGTGGGTCCTACGAGCAGTACTTC. This codes for CATSRGGGSYEQYF.

This clone was seen a single time. The chain couples TRBV7-2 to TRBJ1-1; no clear D gene. Deletions cut 5 bases from V and 0 bases from J, with 10 bases between. Per the germline V gene, CDR1 is SGHTA and CDR2 is FQGNSA. CDR3 length: 14 amino acids. The CDR3 DNA reads TGTGCCAGCAGCGTACGGGAGTTGAACACTGAAGCTTTCTTT. Translated, it gives CASSVRELNTEAFF.

The genes are TRBV21-1 and TRBJ1-5. TRBV21-1 is a pseudogene segment. CDR3 length: 11 residues. This CDR3 is CASNRGQPQHF. DNA for the CDR3: TGTGCCAGCAATCGGGGTCAGCCCCAGCATTTT.

This clone came up a few times. The chain is built from TRBV28 and TRBJ1-1; a possible D gene is TRBD1 (5 bases). V was trimmed by 8 bases and J by 1 base, leaving 17 bases between them. Germline V gene sequence: CDR1 MDHEN, CDR2 SYDVKM. The CDR3 has 15 residues. The CDR3 is CASSGQTLGNTEAFF. In nucleotides, the CDR3 is TGTGCCAGCTCTGGACAAACCCTGGGGAACACTGAAGCTTTCTTT.